Listed below are T cell receptor beta chains from one sample, sequenced in a study of cytomegalovirus exposure and HLA in healthy donors. TCRdb keeps only in-frame clones here, not all; method: immunoSEQ multiplex PCR. Among more than 100,000 clones listed, approximately 77% were seen once. The material sequenced was PBMCs. These receptors were obtained from a woman aged 40-49 years in good health and CMV-seronegative. The CDR3 runs from the conserved cysteine through the conserved F or W. Each record gives: clone size, V gene, J gene, D gene, CDR3 DNA, CDR3 protein. D genes are given only for firm matches. Size is omitted from some rows. Given values are once, few, many or a class for expanded clones.

size: .; V: TRBV7-6; J: TRBJ2-3; D: TRBD2; DNA: TGTGCCAGCAGCCCCGGACTAGCGGGGGTTAGGGATACGCAGTATTTT; CDR3: CASSPGLAGVRDTQYF
size: .; V: TRBV6-1; J: TRBJ2-3; D: TRBD2; DNA: TGTGCCAGCAGGAGGGACTACAGCACAGATACGCAGTATTTT; CDR3: CASRRDYSTDTQYF
size: once; V: TRBV19; J: TRBJ1-5; D: .; DNA: TGTGCCAGTAGTTCGGTTGGGCAGGACAGCCAGCCCCAGCATTTT; CDR3: CASSSVGQDSQPQHF
size: .; V: TRBV7-9; J: TRBJ1-4; D: .; DNA: TGTGCCAGCAGCTTACGCGGGCCACGGGAAAAACTGTTTTTT; CDR3: CASSLRGPREKLFF
size: few; V: TRBV6-5; J: TRBJ2-1; D: TRBD2; DNA: TGTGCCAGCGGTGGAGCGGGGGGAAATGAGCAGTTCTTC; CDR3: CASGGAGGNEQFF
size: once; V: TRBV7-2; J: TRBJ2-1; D: TRBD2; DNA: TGTGCCAGCAGCCCTTGGACTAGCGGGGGGTTGTACAATGAGCAGTTCTTC; CDR3: CASSPWTSGGLYNEQFF
size: once; V: TRBV14; J: TRBJ2-5; D: TRBD2; DNA: TGTGCCAGCAGCCAGGACTACGGAGCGGGGGGGCTCGGGACCCAGTACTTC; CDR3: CASSQDYGAGGLGTQYF
size: .; V: TRBV7-9; J: TRBJ1-5; D: TRBD1; DNA: TGTGCCAGCAGCTTCGGGGGACAGGGGGCTGAGCCCCAGCATTTT; CDR3: CASSFGGQGAEPQHF
size: .; V: TRBV27; J: TRBJ2-6; D: .; DNA: TGTGCCAGCAGGTCTCTAAACTCTGGGGCCAACGTCCTGACTTTC; CDR3: CASRSLNSGANVLTF
size: few; V: TRBV4-3; J: TRBJ1-4; D: .; DNA: TGCGCCAGCAGACCCTCCGGTACAACTAATGAAAAACTGTTTTTT; CDR3: CASRPSGTTNEKLFF
size: few; V: TRBV25-1; J: TRBJ2-7; D: .; DNA: TGTGCCAGCAGTGAACCGGGGGCCTACGAGCAGTACTTC; CDR3: CASSEPGAYEQYF
size: .; V: TRBV7-6; J: TRBJ2-7; D: TRBD1; DNA: TGTGCCAGCGGGACAGGGAGAAGTTACGAGCAGTACTTC; CDR3: CASGTGRSYEQYF
size: .; V: TRBV6-1; J: TRBJ2-5; D: .; DNA: TGTGCCAGTAGGGAGAACCAAGAGACCCAGTACTTC; CDR3: CASRENQETQYF
size: .; V: TRBV7-7; J: TRBJ1-2; D: TRBD1; DNA: TGTGCCAGCAGCCCTAACTTGACAGGGAAGGACTATGGCTACACCTTC; CDR3: CASSPNLTGKDYGYTF
size: .; V: TRBV14; J: TRBJ2-1; D: .; DNA: TGTGCCAGCAGCCAAATAAACAGGGAAAACTACAATGAGCAGTTCTTC; CDR3: CASSQINRENYNEQFF
size: .; V: TRBV5-1; J: TRBJ2-3; D: TRBD2; DNA: TGCGCCAGCAGCTTGGGAGGGAGCGGGGGGGCCAAAGATACGCAGTATTTT; CDR3: CASSLGGSGGAKDTQYF
size: .; V: TRBV14; J: TRBJ1-2; D: .; DNA: TGTGCCAGCAGCCAGTCAGCAGGGGTATTCGGCTACACCTTC; CDR3: CASSQSAGVFGYTF
size: .; V: TRBV28; J: TRBJ1-5; D: .; DNA: TGTGCCAGCAGCCGGGGGGGCAGGGTCCAGCCCCAGCATTTT; CDR3: CASSRGGRVQPQHF
size: .; V: TRBV9; J: TRBJ1-1; D: .; DNA: TGTGCCAGCAGCTTGGGGGCTACATCGAACACTGAAGCTTTCTTT; CDR3: CASSLGATSNTEAFF
size: few; V: TRBV7-9; J: TRBJ1-4; D: .; DNA: TGTGCCAGCAGCTTGTGGACTGGGGTTAATGAAAAACTGTTTTTT; CDR3: CASSLWTGVNEKLFF
size: .; V: TRBV12-5; J: TRBJ2-6; D: .; DNA: TGTGCTAGTGGTTTGGTACGAGGCCAGTCCTTCTCTGGGGCCAACGTCCTGACTTTC; CDR3: CASGLVRGQSFSGANVLTF
size: .; V: TRBV19; J: TRBJ1-1; D: .; DNA: TGTGCCAGTAGTATTGGCCGTTCGAACACTGAAGCTTTCTTT; CDR3: CASSIGRSNTEAFF
size: few; V: TRBV5-4; J: TRBJ1-3; D: .; DNA: TGTGCCAGCAGCGGGCGGGGGCTTGGAAACACCATATATTTT; CDR3: CASSGRGLGNTIYF
size: .; V: TRBV7-9; J: TRBJ1-1; D: .; DNA: TGTGCCAGCAGCCCGCCAGGGGCGACTGAAGCTTTCTTT; CDR3: CASSPPGATEAFF
size: once; V: TRBV19; J: TRBJ1-2; D: TRBD1; DNA: TGTGCCAGTAGTTTTACAGGGGCTAGAGGCTACACCTTC; CDR3: CASSFTGARGYTF
size: once; V: TRBV7-9; J: TRBJ1-1; D: .; DNA: TGTGCCAGCAGCTTAGATCAGGTGTCTGAAGCTTTCTTT; CDR3: CASSLDQVSEAFF
size: few; V: TRBV6-6; J: TRBJ2-3; D: .; DNA: TGTGCCAGCAGTTACAGGGGGTTTGGAGATACGCAGTATTTT; CDR3: CASSYRGFGDTQYF
size: .; V: TRBV29-1; J: TRBJ1-2; D: TRBD1; DNA: TGCAGCGGGGCCCCACAGGGGGGTAGCTACACCTTC; CDR3: CSGAPQGGSYTF
size: few; V: TRBV7-2; J: TRBJ2-6; D: .; DNA: TGTGCCAGCAGCTGGAGTCAGGGTTCTGGGGCCAACGTCCTGACTTTC; CDR3: CASSWSQGSGANVLTF
size: .; V: TRBV5-4; J: TRBJ2-2; D: TRBD2; DNA: TGTGCCAGCAGCGTTGGCGGGGTCGGGGGGTACACCGGGGAGCTGTTTTTT; CDR3: CASSVGGVGGYTGELFF
size: .; V: TRBV6-1; J: TRBJ1-2; D: TRBD1; DNA: TGTGCCAGCAGTGAAGCGTCAACAGGGGAAGTTGGCTACACCTTC; CDR3: CASSEASTGEVGYTF
size: .; V: TRBV6-6; J: TRBJ1-5; D: .; DNA: TGTGCCAGCAGTTACTCGACAGACCCTAGCAATCAGCCCCAGCATTTT; CDR3: CASSYSTDPSNQPQHF
size: few; V: TRBV25-1; J: TRBJ1-5; D: .; DNA: TGTGCCAGCAGTGACCTGGGAGGGCTCCAGCATTTT; CDR3: CASSDLGGLQHF
size: .; V: TRBV9; J: TRBJ1-4; D: .; DNA: TGTGCCAGCAGCGGTCCCTTACAGGGACCCACCAATGAAAAACTGTTTTTT; CDR3: CASSGPLQGPTNEKLFF
size: .; V: TRBV30; J: TRBJ1-2; D: TRBD1; DNA: TGTGCCTGGAGTGTTAAAGGACAGGCACTCAAAGCTAACTATGGCTACACCTTC; CDR3: CAWSVKGQALKANYGYTF
size: .; V: TRBV10-1; J: TRBJ1-3; D: .; DNA: TGCGCCAGCAGTACCGGGACACCGAGCTCTGGAAACACCATATATTTT; CDR3: CASSTGTPSSGNTIYF
size: .; V: TRBV27; J: TRBJ2-2; D: TRBD1; DNA: TGTGCCAGCAGTTTAGGGGACAGGGAAAACGGGGAGCTGTTTTTT; CDR3: CASSLGDRENGELFF
size: .; V: TRBV5-1; J: TRBJ2-5; D: .; DNA: TGCGCCAGCGCCTATAGGGGGGGGCAAGAGACCCAGTACTTC; CDR3: CASAYRGGQETQYF
size: .; V: TRBV10-3; J: TRBJ2-1; D: .; DNA: TGTGCCATCAGTGAGTCCCCCCCCTCGGGGGACTCCTACAATGAGCAGTTCTTC; CDR3: CAISESPPSGDSYNEQFF
size: few; V: TRBV2; J: TRBJ2-3; D: TRBD2; DNA: TGTGCCAGCAGCCCTGCGGGGGGCCTAAGCACAGATACGCAGTATTTT; CDR3: CASSPAGGLSTDTQYF
size: .; V: TRBV2; J: TRBJ2-1; D: TRBD1; DNA: TGTGCCAGCAGTGGGGACAGACGCTCCTACAATGAGCAGTTCTTC; CDR3: CASSGDRRSYNEQFF